What follows are 31 T cell receptor beta chains derived from one specimen sequenced in a study of shared clonotypes between healthy human individuals. Sequenced by immunoSEQ multiplex PCR; TCRdb stores in-frame clones only, minus some. The table lists hundreds of thousands of clones, 96% of them singletons, with about 0.064% in the top ten. The sequenced sample consisted of naive CD4+ T cells sorted from blood. Described subset: CD45RA+ positively selected. The receptors here all came from a woman aged 25 to 45 in good health.

The rearrangement joins TRBV4-1 to TRBJ1-1, with TRBD1 as a possible D gene (5 bases). The CDR3 is made up of 13 amino acids. Between the trimmed V and J ends, which lost 8 bases and 0 bases, there was a span of 10 bases. Looked up from germline, CDR1 is MGHRA and CDR2 is YSYEKL. In DNA, the CDR3 is TGCGCCAGCCAAAAGGGGATGAACACTGAAGCTTTCTTT. Translated: CASQKGMNTEAFF.

The chain has TRBV29-1 and TRBJ1-4, with TRBD1 matching over 9 bases. Germline CDR1 reads SQVTM; CDR2 reads ANQGSEA. Trimming removed 6 bases from V and 5 bases from J; junction bases left unmatched: 7. The CDR3 is made up of 14 amino acids. DNA of the CDR3: TGCAGCGTCATCGGGACAGGGACAAATGAAAAACTGTTTTTT. It translates to CSVIGTGTNEKLFF.

The rearrangement links TRBV5-1 to TRBJ1-4; 7 nucleotides line up with TRBD1. The V gene's germline CDR1 is SGHRS and CDR2 YFSETQ. The CDR3 totals 15 residues. The trim removed 3 bases at V and 8 bases at J, leaving 10 bases unmatched. Written as DNA, the CDR3 is TGCGCCAGCAGCTCTGACAGGGCGTACGGCGAAAAACTGTTTTTT. It encodes CASSSDRAYGEKLFF.

The genes are TRBV4-2 and TRBJ1-6; D is unclear. Germline CDR1 LGHNA, CDR2 YNFKEQ. V was trimmed by 0 bases and J by 11 bases, leaving 14 bases between them. This CDR3 has 15 amino acids. CDR3 bases: TGTGCCAGCAGCCAAGATCCGGGTCGTGAGGCACCCCTCCACTTT. This translates into CASSQDPGREAPLHF.

The J gene is TRBJ1-1, the V gene TRBV15; unclear D gene. Trimming took off 3 bases at V and 7 bases at J, with 12 bases between the two ends. Germline V gives CDR1 LNHNV, CDR2 YYDKDF (reference sequence). This CDR3 contains 13 residues. This CDR3 reads CATSRVTRGEAFF. The CDR3 nucleotides are TGTGCCACCAGCAGGGTTACACGGGGTGAAGCTTTCTTT.

The rearrangement joins TRBV28 to TRBJ2-3; weak D call: TRBD2 (6 bases). CDR1 and CDR2 (germline): MDHEN, SYDVKM. V was shortened by 1 base and J by 3 bases, with 14 bases between the two germline ends. This CDR3 is built from 16 residues. The CDR3 is CASSLFSLAGTDTQYF. CDR3 DNA: TGTGCCAGCAGTTTATTCTCGTTGGCGGGGACAGATACGCAGTATTTT.

There are a few counts of this clone. V is TRBV28 and J is TRBJ2-7; D unresolved. Trimming removed 3 bases from V and 5 bases from J, with 5 bases in between. Germline loops: CDR1 MDHEN, CDR2 SYDVKM. The CDR3 is 11 residues long. The CDR3 reads CASSFRDEQYF. The CDR3 DNA reads TGTGCCAGCAGTTTTCGGGACGAGCAGTACTTC.

V gene TRBV28 combines with J gene TRBJ2-7; 13 bases are a match to TRBD2. Germline loops: CDR1 MDHEN, CDR2 SYDVKM. Unmatched junction bases numbered 23, after V lost 7 bases and J lost 2 bases. This CDR3 is 21 amino acids long. The DNA of the CDR3 is TGTGCCAGCAAGTCAGGGAGACTAGCGGGAGGATTAGCACGACGAACCTACGAGCAGTACTTC. Translated, it gives CASKSGRLAGGLARRTYEQYF.

This clone was picked up one time. In DNA, the CDR3 is TGTGCCAGCAGTTTACCTGATGGGGGACAAGAGACCCAGTACTTC. Encoded protein: CASSLPDGGQETQYF. The chain joins TRBV28 to TRBJ2-5; D tentatively fits TRBD1 or TRBD2 (5 bases each). The germline gives CDR1 MDHEN, CDR2 SYDVKM. V lost 2 bases to trimming and J lost 2 bases, with 12 bases between them. The CDR3 extends over 15 amino acids.

V is TRBV18 and J is TRBJ2-1; the match to TRBD2 covers 11 bases. The CDR3 is 13 residues long. Looked up from germline, CDR1 is KGHSH and CDR2 is LQKENI. With V trimmed by 3 bases and J by 8 bases, 0 bases remained unmatched. The CDR3 sequence is CASSPSGRDEQFF. CDR3 bases: TGTGCCAGCTCACCTAGCGGGAGGGATGAGCAGTTCTTC.

CDR3 in DNA: TGTGCCAGCAGTCCGTGGACTAGCGGGAGCTGGGACGAGCAGTACTTC. This codes for CASSPWTSGSWDEQYF. The chain has TRBV28 and TRBJ2-7, with 13 bases that match TRBD2. With 5 bases clipped from V and 5 bases from J, the junction kept 9 bases outside the gene matches. The V gene's germline CDR1 is MDHEN and CDR2 SYDVKM. The CDR3 extends over 16 amino acids.

The chain carries TRBV7-3 and TRBJ2-7; D perhaps matches TRBD2 (6 bases). Trimming stripped 3 bases from V and 3 bases from J, with 9 bases between. The V gene's germline CDR1 is SGHTA and CDR2 FQGTGA. This CDR3 is 13 amino acids long. CDR3 DNA: TGTGCCAGCAGCTTGATTAGCGGCTACGAGCAGTACTTC. Protein sequence: CASSLISGYEQYF. Filled out from reference TRBV7-3 and TRBJ2-7, the complete variable domain reads GAGVSQTPSNKVTEKGKYVELRCDPISGHTALYWYRQSLGQGPEFLIYFQGTGAADDSGLPNDRFFAVRPEGSVSTLKIQRTERGDSAVYLCASSLISGYEQYFGPGTRLTVT.

This rearrangement joins TRBV10-1 to TRBJ2-6, with D perhaps matching TRBD1 (5 bases). Per germline, CDR1 WNHNN and CDR2 SYGVQD (reference sequence). The CDR3 has 16 amino acids. V was trimmed by 4 bases and J by 1 base, leaving 11 bases between them. The CDR3 here is CASSGTNASGANVLTF. The CDR3 DNA follows: TGCGCCAGCAGTGGGACAAACGCGTCTGGGGCCAACGTCCTGACTTTC.

The chain's CDR3 is CASSEVGGGRAFF. The CDR3 nucleotides read TGTGCCAGCAGTGAGGTTGGCGGGGGTAGAGCTTTCTTT. The rearrangement links TRBV25-1 to TRBJ1-1; D perhaps matches TRBD1 (5 bases). V lost 3 bases and J 10 bases, leaving 15 bases between the germline ends. CDR1 and CDR2 from the germline V gene are MGHDK and SYGVNS. The CDR3 is 13 residues long.

This clone was observed a single time. V and J are TRBV28 and TRBJ2-3, with D unresolved. The CDR3 covers 12 residues. V was cut by 3 bases and J by 13 bases, with 14 bases left in between. Germline assignment: CDR1 MDHEN and CDR2 SYDVKM. Here the CDR3 DNA reads TGTGCCAGCAGTTTCAAAGGTGGTTGGGAGTATTTT. This codes for CASSFKGGWEYF.

This chain connects TRBV6-4 to TRBJ2-5; D is undetermined. The DNA end lines up better with TRBJ2-7; the J call may be wrong. In germline, CDR1 is MRHNA, CDR2 SNTAGT. The CDR3 contains 13 residues. The CDR3 coding sequence is TGTGCCAGCAGGTTTAGTCTAGAGGACGAGCAGTACTTC. Translating gives CASRFSLEDEQYF.

There are a few counts of this clone. The chain combines TRBV7-9 with TRBJ1-1; perhaps TRBD1 as D (5 bases). The CDR3 runs 12 residues. V was pared by 7 bases and J by 5 bases, with 11 bases between. Germline assignment: CDR1 SEHNR and CDR2 FQNEAQ (reference sequence). The CDR3 region has the DNA TGTGCCAGCACGGGGGTAGGGACTGAAGCTTTCTTT. As protein: CASTGVGTEAFF. The entire variable domain, with the rest obtained from reference TRBV7-9 and TRBJ1-1, is as follows: DTGVSQNPRHKITKRGQNVTFRCDPISEHNRLYWYRQTLGQGPEFLTYFQNEAQLEKSRLLSDRFSAERPKGSFSTLEIQRTEQGDSAMYLCASTGVGTEAFFGQGTRLTVV.

The rearrangement joins TRBV28 to TRBJ1-4; 7 bases align to TRBD1. This CDR3 region has 15 residues. With 4 bases clipped from V and 6 bases from J, the junction kept 8 bases outside the gene matches. Germline-derived CDR1 and CDR2 are MDHEN and SYDVKM. The CDR3 DNA follows: TGTGCCAGCAGTTCCCCACAGGGGCCTCATGAAAAACTGTTTTTT. Its protein is CASSSPQGPHEKLFF.

This chain connects TRBV5-1 to TRBJ2-5; the match to TRBD2 covers 9 bases. CDR1 and CDR2 (germline): SGHRS, YFSETQ. The CDR3 totals 15 residues. V lost 4 bases to trimming and J lost 5 bases; unmatched junction nucleotides: 9. CDR3 in amino acids: CASSMTAGGPETQYF. DNA of the CDR3: TGCGCCAGCAGCATGACAGCGGGAGGCCCGGAGACCCAGTACTTC. Full variable domain (remainder filled in from reference TRBV5-1 and TRBJ2-5): KAGVTQTPRYLIKTRGQQVTLSCSPISGHRSVSWYQQTPGQGLQFLFEYFSETQRNKGNFPGRFSGRQFSNSRSEMNVSTLELGDSALYLCASSMTAGGPETQYFGPGTRLLVL.

The rearrangement links TRBV10-3 to TRBJ1-1, with D unclear. V was shortened by 6 bases and J by 11 bases, with 19 bases between the two germline ends. Germline V gives CDR1 ENHRY, CDR2 SYGVKD. There are 13 residues in the CDR3. The chain's CDR3 is CAIRPDSGTLAFF. CDR3 nucleotides: TGTGCCATCAGACCCGACTCCGGCACCCTGGCTTTCTTT.

The J gene is TRBJ1-3, the V gene TRBV28; TRBD1 aligns across 8 bases. CDR3 length equals 14 residues. The germline V gene has CDR1 MDHEN and CDR2 SYDVKM. V was pared by 5 bases and J by 4 bases, with 4 bases of the junction left unmatched. CDR3 in amino acids: CASSAGGAGNTIYF. The CDR3 coding sequence is TGTGCCAGCAGTGCAGGGGGCGCGGGAAACACCATATATTTT.

The rearrangement uses TRBV9 and TRBJ2-7; 9 bases are shared with TRBD1. Germline V CDR1 and CDR2: SGDLS, YYNGEE. J lost 1 base, V lost 2 bases, and 4 bases had no gene match. The CDR3 covers 15 residues. The CDR3: CASSVTGTGSYEQYF. DNA of the CDR3: TGTGCCAGCAGCGTTACCGGGACAGGGTCCTACGAGCAGTACTTC.

This rearrangement joins TRBV5-1 to TRBJ1-2; a possible D gene is TRBD1 (6 bases). The CDR3 spans 14 residues. V lost 3 bases to trimming and J lost 6 bases, with 15 bases between them. CDR1 and CDR2 from the germline V gene are SGHRS and YFSETQ. The CDR3 loop reads CASSWASGGNGYTF. The CDR3 region has the DNA TGCGCCAGCAGCTGGGCCTCTGGGGGCAATGGCTACACCTTC.

The rearrangement uses TRBV6-4 and TRBJ1-2; TRBD1 is a possible D gene (5 bases). CDR1 is MRHNA and CDR2 is SNTAGT in the germline V gene. CDR3 length: 12 residues. V was clipped by 3 bases and J by 8 bases, with 10 bases between them. CDR3 amino acids: CASSEPGLGYTF. The DNA for the CDR3 is TGTGCCAGCAGTGAGCCAGGGCTCGGCTACACCTTC.

The gene calls are TRBV5-1 and TRBJ1-4, with a weak D call TRBD1 (5 bases). This CDR3 comprises 16 residues. V was shortened by 4 bases and J by 6 bases, with 19 bases between the two germline ends. Germline V gene sequence: CDR1 SGHRS, CDR2 YFSETQ. The CDR3 nucleotides are TGCGCCAGCAGCCGGGGCGGCTATGCTGTTGATGAAAAACTGTTTTTT. Translated: CASSRGGYAVDEKLFF.

In DNA form, the CDR3 reads TGTGCCAGCTCACCACTGGACACGGCGGGCGAGCAGTACTTC. It is translated as CASSPLDTAGEQYF. The rearrangement joins TRBV18 to TRBJ2-7; either TRBD1 or TRBD2 may supply D (5 bases each). The germline V and J ends were trimmed by 1 base and 6 bases, with 13 bases remaining between them. The CDR3 loop spans 14 amino acids. Looked up from germline, CDR1 is KGHSH and CDR2 is LQKENI.

This chain uses TRBV6-1 with TRBJ2-7; the D gene is possibly TRBD1 (6 bases). V shed 6 bases and J shed 3 bases, with 18 bases lying between them. The CDR3 is 15 residues long. CDR1 MNHNS and CDR2 SASEGT come from the germline V gene. The chain's CDR3 is CASRKNRDRVYEQYF. The CDR3 bases are TGTGCCAGCAGAAAGAACAGGGATAGGGTCTACGAGCAGTACTTC.

The chain joins TRBV6-5 to TRBJ1-2; D call uncertain. CDR1 and CDR2 from the germline V gene are MNHEY and SVGAGI. CDR3 length: 14 residues. V was shortened by 0 bases and J by 8 bases, with 13 bases between the two germline ends. CDR3 in amino acids: CASSYSMAGLGYTF. The CDR3 nucleotides read TGTGCCAGCAGTTACTCGATGGCAGGCTTGGGCTACACCTTC.

This rearrangement joins TRBV6-6 to TRBJ2-2, with 7 bases matching TRBD1. Per the germline V gene, CDR1 is MNHNY and CDR2 is SVGAGI (reference sequence). V trimming: 2 bases; J trimming: 4 bases; junction bases outside the gene matches: 4. CDR3 length: 15 residues. Written as DNA, the CDR3 is TGTGCCAGCAGTTACCCCGGGACAGCCACCGGGGAGCTGTTTTTT. Its protein product is CASSYPGTATGELFF.

The sample holds one count of this clone. V is TRBV10-2 and J is TRBJ2-7; 9 bases match TRBD2. The junction had 14 bases not matched to a gene; V was cut back by 5 bases and J by 6 bases. Germline-derived CDR1 and CDR2 are WSHSY and SAAADI. The CDR3 sequence is 16 residues long. The CDR3 is CASSRQGEAGGSEQYF. CDR3 DNA sequence: TGCGCCAGCAGTCGGCAGGGCGAAGCGGGAGGAAGCGAGCAGTACTTC.

The chain employs TRBV7-7 and TRBJ2-2; D not certain. V was cut by 2 bases and J by 6 bases, with 7 bases left in between. This CDR3 spans 13 amino acids. CDR1 is SSHAT, CDR2 FNYEAQ, per germline (reference sequence). The CDR3 reads CASSLILSGELFF. DNA for the CDR3: TGTGCCAGCAGCTTAATTTTATCCGGGGAGCTGTTTTTT.